The clone carrying this T cell receptor (beta chain) has a single count. The antigen is unknown. This table comes from immunoSEQ multiplex PCR, and its TCRdb copy is limited to in-frame clones, with some not included. The table has 45,000 to 55,000 clones, 70% to 90% seen once. Germline V gene data show CDR1 as SQVTM and CDR2 as ANQGSEA. With 5 bases clipped from V and 6 bases from J, the junction kept 7 bases outside the gene matches. The CDR3 loop spans 13 amino acids. This specimen comes from a study of T cells in localized non-small cell lung cancer. Study conclusions and caveats: Clonality of T cells reached its maximum in uninvolved adjacent lung, surpassing tumor.

Material: peripheral blood, obtained before any cancer treatment. This clonotype was obtained from a male donor older than 55 with stage III squamous cell lung carcinoma. The J gene is TRBJ1-2, the V gene TRBV29-1; TRBD1 matches 9 bases. CDR3 sequence: CSVPGQGLNGYTF. CDR3 DNA: TGCAGCGTTCCGGGACAGGGACTGAATGGCTACACCTTC.